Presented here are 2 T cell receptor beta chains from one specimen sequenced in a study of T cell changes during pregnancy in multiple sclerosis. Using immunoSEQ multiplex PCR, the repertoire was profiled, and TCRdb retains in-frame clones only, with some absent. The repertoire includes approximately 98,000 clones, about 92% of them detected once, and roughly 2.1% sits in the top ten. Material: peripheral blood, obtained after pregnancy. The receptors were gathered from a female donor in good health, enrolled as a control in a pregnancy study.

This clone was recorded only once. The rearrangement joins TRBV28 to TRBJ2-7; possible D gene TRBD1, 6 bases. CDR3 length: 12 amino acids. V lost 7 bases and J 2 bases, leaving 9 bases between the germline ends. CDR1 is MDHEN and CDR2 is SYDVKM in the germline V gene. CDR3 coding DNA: TGTGCCAGCACCTCAGGGGCCTACGAGCAGTACTTC. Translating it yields CASTSGAYEQYF.

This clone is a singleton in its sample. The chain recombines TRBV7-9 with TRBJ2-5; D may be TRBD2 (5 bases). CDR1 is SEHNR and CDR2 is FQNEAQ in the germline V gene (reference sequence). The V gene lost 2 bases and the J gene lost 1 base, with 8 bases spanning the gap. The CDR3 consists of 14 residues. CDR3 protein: CASSLTSGQETQYF. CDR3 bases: TGTGCCAGCAGCTTAACGAGCGGCCAAGAGACCCAGTACTTC.